Below, 5 T cell receptor beta chains from the same sample are listed, as sequenced in a study of human CD8 memory T cell subsets. Libraries of TCR beta chains were produced by 5' RACE (UMI-labeled). Each CDR3 protein gets one entry in TCRdb, which reprocessed the 5' RACE reads and gives no DNA. This sample's table reports approximately 11,000 distinct CDR3 sequences. What was sequenced was CD8+ T cells from PBMCs. All receptors derive from a human donor in good health.

CDR3: CSASELAGFEQYF. This chain uses TRBV20-1 with TRBJ2-7; the D gene TCRdb calls, TRBD2, cannot be checked with no DNA. Germline V CDR1 and CDR2: DFQATT, SNEGSKA (reference sequence). The CDR3 totals 13 residues.

This chain links TRBV3-1 with TRBJ2-7. Per germline, CDR1 LGHDT and CDR2 YNNKEL (reference sequence). The CDR3 is made up of 15 amino acids. This CDR3 reads CATSRRMTGPYEQYF.

This clonotype is deemed medium-sized (0.01 to 0.1%) by its frequency. The chain carries TRBV29-1 and TRBJ1-1. The CDR3 spans 11 residues. Germline lookup yields CDR1 SQVTM and CDR2 ANQGSEA. CDR3 loop: CSVPRGLEAFF.

The chain carries TRBV10-3 and TRBJ2-7; no DNA is available, so the TRBD1 call from TCRdb remains unchecked. Looked up from germline, CDR1 is ENHRY and CDR2 is SYGVKD. This CDR3 contains 15 residues. The CDR3 loop is CAISGETEKAYEQYF.

The V call is TRBV7-6, the J call TRBJ2-3; TCRdb indicates TRBD2, and absent DNA this call remains unverified. Germline lookup yields CDR1 SGHVS and CDR2 FNYEAQ. There are 17 residues in the CDR3. CDR3 in amino acids: CASSLVHLRGGTDTQYF.